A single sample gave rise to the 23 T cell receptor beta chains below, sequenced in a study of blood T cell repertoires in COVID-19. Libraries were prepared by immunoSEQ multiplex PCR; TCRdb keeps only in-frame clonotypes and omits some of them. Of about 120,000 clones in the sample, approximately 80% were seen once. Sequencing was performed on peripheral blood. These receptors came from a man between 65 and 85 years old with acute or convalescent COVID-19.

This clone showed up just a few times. CDR3 sequence (DNA): TGTGCCAGCAGCTACAGGGGGCGTTATGAAAAACTGTTTTTT. Protein: CASSYRGRYEKLFF. The chain employs TRBV3-1 (or the pseudogene TRBV3-2) and TRBJ1-4; 9 bases line up with TRBD1. V lost 5 bases to trimming and J lost 6 bases; unmatched junction nucleotides: 4. The CDR3 is made up of 14 amino acids. The germline V gene has CDR1 LGHDT and CDR2 YNNKEL (reference sequence).

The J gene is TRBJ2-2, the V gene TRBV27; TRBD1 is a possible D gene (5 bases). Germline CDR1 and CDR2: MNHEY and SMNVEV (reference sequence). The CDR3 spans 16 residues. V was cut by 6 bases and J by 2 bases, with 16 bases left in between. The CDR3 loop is CASRQNGRTNTGELFF. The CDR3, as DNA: TGTGCCAGCAGACAAAACGGACGGACAAACACCGGGGAGCTGTTTTTT.

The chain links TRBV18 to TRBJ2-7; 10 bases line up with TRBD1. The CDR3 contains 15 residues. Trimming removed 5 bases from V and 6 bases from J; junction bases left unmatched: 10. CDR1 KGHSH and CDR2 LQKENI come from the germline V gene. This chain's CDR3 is CASSSDRGPRVEQYF. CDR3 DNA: TGTGCCAGCTCATCAGACAGGGGGCCGCGGGTCGAGCAGTACTTC.

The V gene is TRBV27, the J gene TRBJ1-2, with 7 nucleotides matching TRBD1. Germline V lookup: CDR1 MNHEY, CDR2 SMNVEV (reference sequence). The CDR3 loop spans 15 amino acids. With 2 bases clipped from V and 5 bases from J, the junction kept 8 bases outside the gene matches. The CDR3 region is CASSLKPGTVYGYTF. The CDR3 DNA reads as TGTGCCAGCAGTTTAAAACCCGGGACAGTATATGGCTACACCTTC.

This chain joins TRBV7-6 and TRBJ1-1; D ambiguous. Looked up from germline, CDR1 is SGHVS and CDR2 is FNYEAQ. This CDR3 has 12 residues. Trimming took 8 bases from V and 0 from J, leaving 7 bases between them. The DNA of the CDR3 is TGTGCCAGCCGGGATTTGAACACTGAAGCTTTCTTT. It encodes CASRDLNTEAFF.

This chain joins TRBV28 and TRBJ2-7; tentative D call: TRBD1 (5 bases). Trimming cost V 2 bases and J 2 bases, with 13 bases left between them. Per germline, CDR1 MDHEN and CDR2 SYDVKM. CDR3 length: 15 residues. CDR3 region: CASSLTGKLPYEQYF. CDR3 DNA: TGTGCCAGCAGTTTAACAGGAAAACTACCCTACGAGCAGTACTTC.

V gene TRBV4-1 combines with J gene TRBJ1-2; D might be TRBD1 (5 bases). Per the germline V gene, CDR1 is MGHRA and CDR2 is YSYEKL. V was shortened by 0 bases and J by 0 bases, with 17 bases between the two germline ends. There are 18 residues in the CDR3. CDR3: CASSQDRKGALPNYGYTF. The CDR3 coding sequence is TGCGCCAGCAGCCAAGATCGGAAAGGGGCCCTACCTAACTATGGCTACACCTTC.

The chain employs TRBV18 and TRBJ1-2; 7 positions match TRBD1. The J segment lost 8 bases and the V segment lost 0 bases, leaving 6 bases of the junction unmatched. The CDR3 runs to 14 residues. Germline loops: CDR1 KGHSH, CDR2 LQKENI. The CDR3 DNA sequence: TGTGCCAGCTCACCACCCGACAGGGCCGGAGGCTACACCTTC. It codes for CASSPPDRAGGYTF.

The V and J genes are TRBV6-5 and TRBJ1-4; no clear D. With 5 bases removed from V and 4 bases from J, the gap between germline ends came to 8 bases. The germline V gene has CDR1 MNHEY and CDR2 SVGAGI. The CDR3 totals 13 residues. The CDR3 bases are TGTGCCAGCAGTAGGAGGTTTAATGAAAAACTGTTTTTT. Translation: CASSRRFNEKLFF.

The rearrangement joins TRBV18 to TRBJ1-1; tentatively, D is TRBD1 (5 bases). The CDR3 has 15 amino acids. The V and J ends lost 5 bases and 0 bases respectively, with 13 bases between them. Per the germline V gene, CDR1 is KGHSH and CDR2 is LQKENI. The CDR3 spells CASSKTGTVNTEAFF. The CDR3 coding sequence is TGTGCCAGCTCAAAAACAGGAACGGTGAACACTGAAGCTTTCTTT.

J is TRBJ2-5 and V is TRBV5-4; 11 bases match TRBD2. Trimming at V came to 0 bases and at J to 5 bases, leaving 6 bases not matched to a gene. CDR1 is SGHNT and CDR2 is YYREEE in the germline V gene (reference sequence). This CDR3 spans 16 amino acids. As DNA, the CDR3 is TGTGCCAGCAGCTTGGGTAGCGGGGGGGCTCGGGAGACCCAGTACTTC. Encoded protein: CASSLGSGGARETQYF.

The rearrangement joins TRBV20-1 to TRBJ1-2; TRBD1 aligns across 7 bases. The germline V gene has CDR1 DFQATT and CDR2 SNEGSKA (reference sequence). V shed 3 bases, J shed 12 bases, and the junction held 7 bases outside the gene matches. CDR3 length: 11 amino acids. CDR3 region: CSASGTVPNTF. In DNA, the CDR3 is TGCAGTGCTAGCGGGACAGTACCTAACACCTTC.

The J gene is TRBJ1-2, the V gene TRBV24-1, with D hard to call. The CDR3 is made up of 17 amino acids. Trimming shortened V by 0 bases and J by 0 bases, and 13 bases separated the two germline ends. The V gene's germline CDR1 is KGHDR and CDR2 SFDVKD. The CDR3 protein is CATSDLERQQTNYGYTF. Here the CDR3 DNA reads TGTGCCACCAGTGATTTGGAGCGTCAGCAGACTAACTATGGCTACACCTTC.

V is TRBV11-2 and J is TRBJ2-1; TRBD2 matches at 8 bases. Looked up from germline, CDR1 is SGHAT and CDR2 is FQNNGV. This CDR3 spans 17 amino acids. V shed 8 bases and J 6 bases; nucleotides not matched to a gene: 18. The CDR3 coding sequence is TGTGCCAGCCTCGAGCTTATCCGGCGGGGGGCCACCAATGAGCAGTTCTTC. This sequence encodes CASLELIRRGATNEQFF.

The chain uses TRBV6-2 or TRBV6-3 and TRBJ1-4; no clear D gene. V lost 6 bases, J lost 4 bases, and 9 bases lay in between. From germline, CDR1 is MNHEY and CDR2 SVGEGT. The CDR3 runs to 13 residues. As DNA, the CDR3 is TGTGCCAGCAGCAAGTCCAGTAATGAAAAACTGTTTTTT. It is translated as CASSKSSNEKLFF.

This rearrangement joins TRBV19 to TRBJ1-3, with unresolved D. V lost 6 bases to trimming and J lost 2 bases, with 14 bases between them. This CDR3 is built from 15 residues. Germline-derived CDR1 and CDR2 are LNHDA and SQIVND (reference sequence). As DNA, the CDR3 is TGTGCCAGTAGCCCTACCCGTAATACTGGAAACACCATATATTTT. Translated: CASSPTRNTGNTIYF.

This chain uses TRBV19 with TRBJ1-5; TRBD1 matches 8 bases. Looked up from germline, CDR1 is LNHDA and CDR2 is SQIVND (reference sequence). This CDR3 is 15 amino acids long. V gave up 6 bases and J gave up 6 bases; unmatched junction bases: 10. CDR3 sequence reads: CASRTDEGQGQPQHF. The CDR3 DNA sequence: TGTGCCAGTAGGACCGACGAAGGACAGGGTCAGCCCCAGCATTTT.

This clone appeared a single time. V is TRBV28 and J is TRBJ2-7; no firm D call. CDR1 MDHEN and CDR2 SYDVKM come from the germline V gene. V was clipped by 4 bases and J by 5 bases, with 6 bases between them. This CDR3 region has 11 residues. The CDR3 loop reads CASSYYHEQYF. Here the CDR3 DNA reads TGTGCCAGCAGTTACTATCACGAGCAGTACTTC.

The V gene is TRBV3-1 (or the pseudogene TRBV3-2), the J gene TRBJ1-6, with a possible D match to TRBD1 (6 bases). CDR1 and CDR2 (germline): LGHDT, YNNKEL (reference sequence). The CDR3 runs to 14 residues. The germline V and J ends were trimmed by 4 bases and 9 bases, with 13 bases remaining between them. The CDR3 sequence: CASSPRGQSSPLHF. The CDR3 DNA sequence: TGTGCCAGCAGCCCCCGGGGACAAAGTTCACCCCTCCACTTT.

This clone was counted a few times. This chain's CDR3 is CASSYLGQGYEQYF. The CDR3, as DNA: TGTGCCAGCAGTTACTTGGGACAGGGGTACGAGCAGTACTTC. The V gene is TRBV6-5, the J gene TRBJ2-7; TRBD1 matches at 10 bases. V shed 1 base and J 4 bases; nucleotides not matched to a gene: 1. The CDR3 sequence is 14 residues long. Germline CDR1 and CDR2: MNHEY and SVGAGI.

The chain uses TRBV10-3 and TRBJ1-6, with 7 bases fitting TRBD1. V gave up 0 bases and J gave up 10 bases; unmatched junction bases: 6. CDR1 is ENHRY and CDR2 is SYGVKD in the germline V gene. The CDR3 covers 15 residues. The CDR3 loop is CAISESTGPVSPLHF. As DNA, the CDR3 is TGTGCCATCAGTGAGTCGACAGGGCCGGTGTCACCCCTCCACTTT.

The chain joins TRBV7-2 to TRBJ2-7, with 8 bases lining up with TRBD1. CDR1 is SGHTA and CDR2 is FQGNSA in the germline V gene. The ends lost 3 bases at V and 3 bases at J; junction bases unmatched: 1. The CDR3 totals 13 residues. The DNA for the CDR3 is TGTGCCAGCAGCTTGGGGACAGGCTACGAGCAGTACTTC. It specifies CASSLGTGYEQYF.

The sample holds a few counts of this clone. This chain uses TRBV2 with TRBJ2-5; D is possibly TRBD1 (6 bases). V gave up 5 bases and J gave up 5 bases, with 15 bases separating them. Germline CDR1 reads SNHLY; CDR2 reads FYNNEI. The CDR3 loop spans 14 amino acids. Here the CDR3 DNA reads TGTGCCAGCAGTAGTGGCGCCACAGGGGAGACCCAGTACTTC. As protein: CASSSGATGETQYF.